The clone carrying this TCR beta chain was seen many times. This sample stems from a study of T cells in Graves' hyperthyroidism and ophthalmopathy. It was RNA transcripts that yielded the amplified TCR beta CDR3 regions. During a first-round RT-PCR of the TCR CDR3, the HTBI primer set was used. TCRdb re-called the multiplex PCR reads through MiXCR, storing one row per CDR3 protein. This sample yields under 450,000 distinct CDR3 sequences, of which 17% are seen a single time; around 35% belongs to the top ten. The V and J ends lost 5 bases and 6 bases, in that order; junction bases with no gene match: 17. Germline CDR1 is MNHEY and CDR2 is SMNVEV (reference sequence). The CDR3 has 19 amino acids. Uncontrolled infection, other autoimmune disease, pregnancy or lactation barred patients from enrollment. Blood was sampled at initial diagnosis of hyperthyroidism, prior to onset of any ophthalmopathy symptoms.

The receptor's source is a woman aged 25 to 39 with Graves' hyperthyroidism that later progressed to Graves' ophthalmopathy. V and J are TRBV27 and TRBJ1-6; TRBD1 matches 9 bases. The specimen was blood. The CDR3 DNA follows: TGTGCCAGCAGTCCACTCTCTGGGACAGGGTTCTCCCCTAATTCACCCCTCCACTTT. It translates to CASSPLSGTGFSPNSPLHF.